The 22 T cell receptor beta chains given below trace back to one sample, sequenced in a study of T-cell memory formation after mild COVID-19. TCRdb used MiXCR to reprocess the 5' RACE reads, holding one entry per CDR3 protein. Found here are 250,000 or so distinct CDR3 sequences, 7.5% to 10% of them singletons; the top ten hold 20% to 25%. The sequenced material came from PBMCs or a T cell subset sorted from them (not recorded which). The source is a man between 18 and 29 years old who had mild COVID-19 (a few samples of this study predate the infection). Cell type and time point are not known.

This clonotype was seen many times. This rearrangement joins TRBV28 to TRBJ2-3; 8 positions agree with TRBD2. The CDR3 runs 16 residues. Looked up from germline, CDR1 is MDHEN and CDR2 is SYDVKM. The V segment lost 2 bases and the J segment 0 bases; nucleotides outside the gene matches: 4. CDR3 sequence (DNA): TGTGCCAGCAGTTTACTGGGCGGGGGGAGCACAGATACGCAGTATTTT. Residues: CASSLLGGGSTDTQYF.

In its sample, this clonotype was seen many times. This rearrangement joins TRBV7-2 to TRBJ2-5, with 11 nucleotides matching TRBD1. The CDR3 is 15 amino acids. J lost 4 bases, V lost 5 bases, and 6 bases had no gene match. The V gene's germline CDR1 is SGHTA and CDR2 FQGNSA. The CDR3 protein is CASSLFGTGGETQYF. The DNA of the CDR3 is TGTGCCAGCAGCCTTTTTGGGACAGGGGGAGAGACCCAGTACTTC.

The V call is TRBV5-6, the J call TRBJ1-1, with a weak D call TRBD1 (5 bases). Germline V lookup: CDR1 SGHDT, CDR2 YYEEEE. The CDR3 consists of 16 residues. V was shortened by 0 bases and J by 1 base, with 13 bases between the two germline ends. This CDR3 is CASSLEGRRGNTEAFF. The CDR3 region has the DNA TGTGCCAGCAGCTTGGAGGGACGAAGAGGGAACACTGAAGCTTTCTTT.

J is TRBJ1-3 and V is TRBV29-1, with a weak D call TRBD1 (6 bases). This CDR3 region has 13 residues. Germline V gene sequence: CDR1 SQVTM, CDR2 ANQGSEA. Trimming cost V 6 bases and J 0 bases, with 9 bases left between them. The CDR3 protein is CSVRGHSGNTIYF. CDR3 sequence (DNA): TGCAGCGTCAGGGGACACTCTGGAAACACCATATATTTT. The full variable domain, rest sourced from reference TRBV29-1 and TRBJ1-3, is SAVISQKPSRDICQRGTSLTIQCQVDSQVTMMFWYRQQPGQSLTLIATANQGSEATYESGFVIDKFPISRPNLTFSTLTVSNMSPEDSSIYLCSVRGHSGNTIYFGEGSWLTVV.

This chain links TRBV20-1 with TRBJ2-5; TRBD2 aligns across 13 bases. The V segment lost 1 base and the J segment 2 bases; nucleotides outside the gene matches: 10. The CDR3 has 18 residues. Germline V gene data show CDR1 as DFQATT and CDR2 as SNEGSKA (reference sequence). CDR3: CSARGLFTSGGAQETQYF. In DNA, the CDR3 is TGCAGTGCTAGAGGCCTCTTTACTAGCGGGGGGGCACAAGAGACCCAGTACTTC.

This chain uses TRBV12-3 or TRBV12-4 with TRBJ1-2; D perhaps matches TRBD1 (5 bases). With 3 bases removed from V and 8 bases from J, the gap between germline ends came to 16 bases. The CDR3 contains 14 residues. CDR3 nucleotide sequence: TGTGCCAGCAGTTTTCTCAAGGGGAGCCCGGGCTACACCTTC. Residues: CASSFLKGSPGYTF.

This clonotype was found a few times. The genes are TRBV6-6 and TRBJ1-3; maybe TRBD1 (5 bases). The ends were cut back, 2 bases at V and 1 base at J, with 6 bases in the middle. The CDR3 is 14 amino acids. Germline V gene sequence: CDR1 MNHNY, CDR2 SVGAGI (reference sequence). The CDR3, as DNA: TGTGCCAGCAGTTACCAGGGTTCTGGAAACACCATATATTTT. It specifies CASSYQGSGNTIYF.

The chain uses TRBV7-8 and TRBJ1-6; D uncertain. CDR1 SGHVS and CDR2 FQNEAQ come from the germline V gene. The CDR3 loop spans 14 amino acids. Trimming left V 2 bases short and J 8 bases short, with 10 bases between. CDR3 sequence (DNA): TGTGCCAGCAGCTTAAATTGGGCCTATTCACCCCTCCACTTT. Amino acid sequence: CASSLNWAYSPLHF. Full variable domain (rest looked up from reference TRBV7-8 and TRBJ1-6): GAGVSQSPRYKVAKRGQDVALRCDPISGHVSLFWYQQALGQGPEFLTYFQNEAQLDKSGLPSDRFFAERPEGSVSTLKIQRTQQEDSAVYLCASSLNWAYSPLHFGNGTRLTVT.

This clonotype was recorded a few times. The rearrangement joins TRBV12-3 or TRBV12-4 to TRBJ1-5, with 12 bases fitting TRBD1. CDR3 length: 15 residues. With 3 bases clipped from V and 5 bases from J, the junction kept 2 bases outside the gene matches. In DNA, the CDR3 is TGTGCCAGCAGTTTTGGGACAGGGGGCGATCAGCCCCAGCATTTT. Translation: CASSFGTGGDQPQHF.

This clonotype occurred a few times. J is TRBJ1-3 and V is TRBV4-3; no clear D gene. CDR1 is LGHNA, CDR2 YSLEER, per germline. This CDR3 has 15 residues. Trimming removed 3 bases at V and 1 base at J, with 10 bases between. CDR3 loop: CASSHDTGSGNTIYF. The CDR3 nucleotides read TGCGCCAGCAGCCACGACACCGGTTCTGGAAACACCATATATTTT.

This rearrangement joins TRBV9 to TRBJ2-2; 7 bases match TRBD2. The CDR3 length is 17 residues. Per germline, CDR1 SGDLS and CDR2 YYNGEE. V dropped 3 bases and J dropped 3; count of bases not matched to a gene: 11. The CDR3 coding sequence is TGTGCCAGCAGCGGAATCCGCGGGCTAGCGGACACCGGGGAGCTGTTTTTT. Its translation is CASSGIRGLADTGELFF.

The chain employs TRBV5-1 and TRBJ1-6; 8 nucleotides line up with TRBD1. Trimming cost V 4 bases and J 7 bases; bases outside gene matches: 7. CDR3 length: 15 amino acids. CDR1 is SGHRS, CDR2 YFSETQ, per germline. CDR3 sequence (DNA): TGCGCCAGCAGCGGTCGGGGACAGGCCAATTCACCCCTCCACTTT. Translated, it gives CASSGRGQANSPLHF.

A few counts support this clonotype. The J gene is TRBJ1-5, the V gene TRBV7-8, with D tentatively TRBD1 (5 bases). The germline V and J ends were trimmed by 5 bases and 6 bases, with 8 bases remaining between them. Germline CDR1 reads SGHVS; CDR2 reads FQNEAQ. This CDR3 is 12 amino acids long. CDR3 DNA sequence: TGTGCCAGCAGCGCGCAGGGTCAGCCCCAGCATTTT. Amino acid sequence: CASSAQGQPQHF.

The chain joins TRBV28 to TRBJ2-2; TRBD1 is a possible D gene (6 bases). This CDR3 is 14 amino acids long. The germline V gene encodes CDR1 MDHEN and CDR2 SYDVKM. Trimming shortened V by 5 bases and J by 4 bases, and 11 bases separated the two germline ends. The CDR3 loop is CASSKGQSTGELFF. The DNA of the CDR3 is TGTGCCAGCAGTAAGGGACAAAGCACCGGGGAGCTGTTTTTT.

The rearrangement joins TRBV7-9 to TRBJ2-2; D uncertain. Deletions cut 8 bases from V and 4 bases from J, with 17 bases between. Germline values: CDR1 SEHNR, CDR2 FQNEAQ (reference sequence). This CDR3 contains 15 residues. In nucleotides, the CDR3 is TGTGCCAGCCTCCGCGAGTTGGGCGGCACCGGGGAGCTGTTTTTT. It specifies CASLRELGGTGELFF.

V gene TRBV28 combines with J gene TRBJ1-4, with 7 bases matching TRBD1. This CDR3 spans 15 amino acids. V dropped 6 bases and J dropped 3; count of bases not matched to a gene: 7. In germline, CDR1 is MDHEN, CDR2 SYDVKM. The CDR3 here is CASSGGDRANEKLFF. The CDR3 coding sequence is TGTGCCAGCAGCGGGGGCGACAGGGCTAATGAAAAACTGTTTTTT. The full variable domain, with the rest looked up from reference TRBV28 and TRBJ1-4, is DVKVTQSSRYLVKRTGEKVFLECVQDMDHENMFWYRQDPGLGLRLIYFSYDVKMKEKGDIPEGYSVSREKKERFSLILESASTNQTSMYLCASSGGDRANEKLFFGSGTQLSVL.

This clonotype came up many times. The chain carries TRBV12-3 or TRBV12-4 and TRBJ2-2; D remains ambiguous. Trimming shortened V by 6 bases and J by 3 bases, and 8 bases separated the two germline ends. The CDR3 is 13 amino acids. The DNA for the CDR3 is TGTGCCAGCAGGGCAGGACACACCGGGGAGCTGTTTTTT. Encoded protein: CASRAGHTGELFF.

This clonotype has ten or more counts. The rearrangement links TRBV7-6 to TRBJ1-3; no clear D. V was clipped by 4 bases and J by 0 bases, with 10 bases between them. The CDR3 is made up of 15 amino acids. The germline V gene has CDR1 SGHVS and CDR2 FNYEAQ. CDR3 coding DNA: TGTGCCAGCAGCTACCGCGGAACCTCTGGAAACACCATATATTTT. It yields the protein CASSYRGTSGNTIYF.

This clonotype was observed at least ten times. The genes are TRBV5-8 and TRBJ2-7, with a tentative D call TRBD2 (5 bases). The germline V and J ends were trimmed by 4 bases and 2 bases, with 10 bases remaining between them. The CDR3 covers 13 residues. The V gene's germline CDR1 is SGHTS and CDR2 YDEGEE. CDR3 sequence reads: CASSPPGAYEQYF. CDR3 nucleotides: TGTGCCAGCAGCCCCCCCGGGGCCTACGAGCAGTACTTC. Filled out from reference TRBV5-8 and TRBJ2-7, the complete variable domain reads EAGVTQSPTHLIKTRGQQATLRCSPISGHTSVYWYQQALGLGLQFLLWYDEGEERNRGNFPPRFSGRQFPNYSSELNVNALELEDSALYLCASSPPGAYEQYFGPGTRLTVT.

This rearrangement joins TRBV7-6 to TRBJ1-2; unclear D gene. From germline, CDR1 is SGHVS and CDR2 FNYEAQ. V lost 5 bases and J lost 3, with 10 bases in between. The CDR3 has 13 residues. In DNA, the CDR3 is TGTGCCAGCAGCCCAAGGACGTACTATGGCTACACCTTC. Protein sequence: CASSPRTYYGYTF.

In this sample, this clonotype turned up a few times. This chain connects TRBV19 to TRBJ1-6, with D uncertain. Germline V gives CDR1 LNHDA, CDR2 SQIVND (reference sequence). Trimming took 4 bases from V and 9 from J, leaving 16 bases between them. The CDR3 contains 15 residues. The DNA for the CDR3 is TGTGCCAGTAGTACGTCAGAAGAATTCTCTTCACCCCTCCACTTT. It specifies CASSTSEEFSSPLHF. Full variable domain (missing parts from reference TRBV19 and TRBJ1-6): DGGITQSPKYLFRKEGQNVTLSCEQNLNHDAMYWYRQDPGQGLRLIYYSQIVNDFQKGDIAEGYSVSREKKESFPLTVTSAQKNPTAFYLCASSTSEEFSSPLHFGNGTRLTVT.

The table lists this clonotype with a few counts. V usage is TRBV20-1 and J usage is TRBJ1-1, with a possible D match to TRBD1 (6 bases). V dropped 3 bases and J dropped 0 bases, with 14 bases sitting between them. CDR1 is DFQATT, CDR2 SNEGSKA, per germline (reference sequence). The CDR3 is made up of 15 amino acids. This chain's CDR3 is CSASPRQVLNTEAFF. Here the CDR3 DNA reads TGCAGTGCTAGCCCTAGACAGGTTCTGAACACTGAAGCTTTCTTT.